The clone carrying this T cell receptor (beta chain) came up once. Its antigen is unidentified. V was shortened by 4 bases and J by 5 bases, with 19 bases between the two germline ends. Per the germline V gene, CDR1 is SGHRS and CDR2 is YFSETQ. This CDR3 is 16 amino acids long. Samples were assayed with immunoSEQ v3.0 at survey level. Clones were read by immunoSEQ multiplex PCR, and TCRdb kept only the in-frame ones, dropping some. Of roughly 19,000 clones listed, roughly 80% are singletons. The data were taken from a study of long-term antiretroviral therapy in people with HIV. General study results and limits: Data on ART adherence, viral resistance or therapy changes were unavailable.

The clonotype was recovered from a woman aged 18-29 years with HIV. Specimen: unsorted PBMCs, collected 0.6 years after starting antiretroviral therapy. The chain combines TRBV5-1 with TRBJ2-1, with D possibly matching TRBD2 (6 bases). CDR3 nucleotide sequence: TGCGCCAGCAGCGTACCTAGCGTACGGGACCACAATGAGCAGTTCTTC. Encoded protein: CASSVPSVRDHNEQFF. The full variable domain, rest sourced from reference TRBV5-1 and TRBJ2-1, is KAGVTQTPRYLIKTRGQQVTLSCSPISGHRSVSWYQQTPGQGLQFLFEYFSETQRNKGNFPGRFSGRQFSNSRSEMNVSTLELGDSALYLCASSVPSVRDHNEQFFGPGTRLTVL.